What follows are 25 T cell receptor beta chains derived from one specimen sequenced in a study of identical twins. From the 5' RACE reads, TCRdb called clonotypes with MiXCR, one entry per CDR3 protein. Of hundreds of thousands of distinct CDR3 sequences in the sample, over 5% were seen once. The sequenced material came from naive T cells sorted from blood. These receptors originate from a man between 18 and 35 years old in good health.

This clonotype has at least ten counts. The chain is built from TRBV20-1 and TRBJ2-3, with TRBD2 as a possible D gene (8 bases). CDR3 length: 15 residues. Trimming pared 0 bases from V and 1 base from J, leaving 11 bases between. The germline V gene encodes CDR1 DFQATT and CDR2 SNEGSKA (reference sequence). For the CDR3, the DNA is TGCAGTGCTAGAGATAGCGGGACAGGCACAGATACGCAGTATTTT. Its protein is CSARDSGTGTDTQYF.

The CDR3 sequence is CASSRRAPSSYEQYV. The CDR3 bases are TGTGCCAGCTCACGCAGGGCCCCGAGCTCCTACGAGCAGTACGTC. The chain carries TRBV18 and TRBJ2-7, with D possibly being TRBD1 (5 bases). The CDR3 loop spans 15 amino acids. V was trimmed by 4 bases and J by 0 bases, leaving 13 bases between them. Germline CDR1 is KGHSH and CDR2 is LQKENI.

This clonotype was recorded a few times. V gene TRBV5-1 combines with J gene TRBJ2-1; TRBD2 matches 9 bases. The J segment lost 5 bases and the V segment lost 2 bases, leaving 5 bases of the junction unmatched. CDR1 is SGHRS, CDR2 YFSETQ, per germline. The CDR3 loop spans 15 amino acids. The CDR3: CASSFPAGGHNEQFF. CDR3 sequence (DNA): TGCGCCAGCAGCTTCCCAGCGGGAGGACACAATGAGCAGTTCTTC.

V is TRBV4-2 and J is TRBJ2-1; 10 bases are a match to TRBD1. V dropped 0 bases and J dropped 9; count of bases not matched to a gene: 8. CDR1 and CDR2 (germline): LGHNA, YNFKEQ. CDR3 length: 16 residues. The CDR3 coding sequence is TGTGCCAGCAGCCAAGATAGATCGGGACAGGGGATTGAGCAGTTCTTC. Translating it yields CASSQDRSGQGIEQFF.

The CDR3: CASSFELAGHNEQFF. In DNA, the CDR3 is TGTGCCAGCAGTTTCGAACTAGCGGGGCACAATGAGCAGTTCTTC. The chain carries TRBV12-3 or TRBV12-4 and TRBJ2-1; 10 bases fit TRBD2. This CDR3 spans 15 amino acids. With V trimmed by 3 bases and J by 5 bases, 4 bases remained unmatched.

CDR3 amino acids: CASSPLSGTPFNEQFF. DNA for the CDR3: TGTGCCAGCTCCCCCCTGAGCGGGACTCCCTTCAATGAGCAGTTCTTC. The rearrangement links TRBV6-1 to TRBJ2-1, with 7 bases fitting TRBD2. V lost 8 bases to trimming and J lost 6 bases; unmatched junction nucleotides: 16. Looked up from germline, CDR1 is MNHNS and CDR2 is SASEGT. The CDR3 contains 16 residues.

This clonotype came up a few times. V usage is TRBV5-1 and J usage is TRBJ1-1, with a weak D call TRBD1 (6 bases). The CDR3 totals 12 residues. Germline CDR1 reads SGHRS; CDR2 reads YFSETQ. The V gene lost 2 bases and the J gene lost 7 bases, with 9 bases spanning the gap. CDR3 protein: CASSFGTHEAFF. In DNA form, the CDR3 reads TGCGCCAGCAGCTTCGGGACACATGAAGCTTTCTTT.

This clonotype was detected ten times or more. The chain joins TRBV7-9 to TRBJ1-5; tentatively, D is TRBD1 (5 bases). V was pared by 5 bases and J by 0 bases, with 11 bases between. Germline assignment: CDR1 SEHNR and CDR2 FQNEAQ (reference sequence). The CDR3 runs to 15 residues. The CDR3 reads CASSPGRFSNQPQHF. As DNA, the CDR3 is TGTGCCAGCAGCCCGGGACGTTTTAGCAATCAGCCCCAGCATTTT.

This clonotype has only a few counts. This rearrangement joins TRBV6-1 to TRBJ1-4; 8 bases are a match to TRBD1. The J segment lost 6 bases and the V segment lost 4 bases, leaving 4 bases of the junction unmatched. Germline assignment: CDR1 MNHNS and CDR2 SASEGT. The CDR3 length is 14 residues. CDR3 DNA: TGTGCCAGCAGTGCTACAGGGGGTGATGAAAAACTGTTTTTT. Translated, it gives CASSATGGDEKLFF.

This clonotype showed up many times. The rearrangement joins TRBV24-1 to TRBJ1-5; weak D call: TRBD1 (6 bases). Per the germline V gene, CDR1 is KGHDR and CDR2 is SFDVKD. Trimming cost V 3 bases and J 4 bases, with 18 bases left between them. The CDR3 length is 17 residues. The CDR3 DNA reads TGTGCCACCAGTGATCCCGGGACACGAGGGGTAAATCAGCCCCAGCATTTT. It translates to CATSDPGTRGVNQPQHF.

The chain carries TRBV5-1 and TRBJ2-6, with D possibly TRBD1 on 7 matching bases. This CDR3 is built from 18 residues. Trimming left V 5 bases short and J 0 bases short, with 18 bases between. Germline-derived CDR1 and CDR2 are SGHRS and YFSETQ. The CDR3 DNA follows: TGCGCCAGCAGAATCGCCGGTCAGGGGGGCTCTGGGGCCAACGTCCTGACTTTC. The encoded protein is CASRIAGQGGSGANVLTF.

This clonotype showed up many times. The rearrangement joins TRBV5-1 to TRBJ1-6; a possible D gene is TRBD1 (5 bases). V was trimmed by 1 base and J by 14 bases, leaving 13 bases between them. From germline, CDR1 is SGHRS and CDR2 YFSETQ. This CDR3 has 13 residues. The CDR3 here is CASSLTGARALHF. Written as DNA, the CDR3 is TGCGCCAGCAGCTTGACAGGAGCGAGGGCCCTCCACTTT.

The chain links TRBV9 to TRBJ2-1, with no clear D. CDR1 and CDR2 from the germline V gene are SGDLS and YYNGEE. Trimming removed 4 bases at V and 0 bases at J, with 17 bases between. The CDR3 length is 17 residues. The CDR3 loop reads CASSPLRMSSSYNEQFF. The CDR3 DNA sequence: TGTGCCAGCAGCCCCCTCCGTATGAGCAGCTCCTACAATGAGCAGTTCTTC.

In DNA form, the CDR3 reads TGTGCCACCAGTCGACTAGCGTGGAATGAGCAGTTCTTC. Amino acid sequence: CATSRLAWNEQFF. The rearrangement joins TRBV24-1 to TRBJ2-1, with 8 nucleotides matching TRBD2. The V segment lost 6 bases and the J segment 7 bases; nucleotides outside the gene matches: 4. The germline CDR1 and CDR2 sequences are KGHDR and SFDVKD. The CDR3 covers 13 residues.

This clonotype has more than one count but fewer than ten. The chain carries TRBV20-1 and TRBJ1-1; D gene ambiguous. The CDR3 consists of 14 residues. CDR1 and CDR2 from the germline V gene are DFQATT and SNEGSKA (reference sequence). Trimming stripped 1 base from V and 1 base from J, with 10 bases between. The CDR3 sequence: CSARGARRNTEAFF. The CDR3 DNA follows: TGCAGTGCTAGAGGGGCACGGCGGAACACTGAAGCTTTCTTT.

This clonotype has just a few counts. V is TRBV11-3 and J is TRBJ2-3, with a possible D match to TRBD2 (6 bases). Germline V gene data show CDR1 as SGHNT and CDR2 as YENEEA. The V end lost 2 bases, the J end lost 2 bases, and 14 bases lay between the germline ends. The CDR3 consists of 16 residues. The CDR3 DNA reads TGTGCCAGCAGCTTAAGGGGTTGGGGACTCACAGATACGCAGTATTTT. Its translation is CASSLRGWGLTDTQYF.

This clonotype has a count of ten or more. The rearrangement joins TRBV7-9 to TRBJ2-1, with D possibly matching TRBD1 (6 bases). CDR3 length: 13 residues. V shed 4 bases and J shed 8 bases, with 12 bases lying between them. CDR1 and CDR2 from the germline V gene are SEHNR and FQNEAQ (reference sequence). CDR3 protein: CASSSGSGDEQFF. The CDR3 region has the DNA TGTGCCAGCAGCTCTGGATCAGGGGATGAGCAGTTCTTC.

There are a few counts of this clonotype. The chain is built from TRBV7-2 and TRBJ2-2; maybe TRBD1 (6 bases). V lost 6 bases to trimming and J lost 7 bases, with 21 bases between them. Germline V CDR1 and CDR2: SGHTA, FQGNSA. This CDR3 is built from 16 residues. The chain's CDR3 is CASRPPSRGEGGELFF. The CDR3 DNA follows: TGTGCCAGCAGGCCTCCGAGCAGGGGCGAGGGCGGGGAGCTGTTTTTT.

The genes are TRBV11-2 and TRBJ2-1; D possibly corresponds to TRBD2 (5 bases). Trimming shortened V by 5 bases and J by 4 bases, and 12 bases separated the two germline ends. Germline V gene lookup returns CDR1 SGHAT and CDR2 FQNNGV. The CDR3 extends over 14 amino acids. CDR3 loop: CASSKLDLYNEQFF. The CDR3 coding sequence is TGTGCCAGCAGCAAACTAGATTTATACAATGAGCAGTTCTTC. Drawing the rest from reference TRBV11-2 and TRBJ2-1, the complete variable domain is EAGVAQSPRYKIIEKRQSVAFWCNPISGHATLYWYQQILGQGPKLLIQFQNNGVVDDSQLPKDRFSAERLKGVDSTLKIQPAKLEDSAVYLCASSKLDLYNEQFFGPGTRLTVL.

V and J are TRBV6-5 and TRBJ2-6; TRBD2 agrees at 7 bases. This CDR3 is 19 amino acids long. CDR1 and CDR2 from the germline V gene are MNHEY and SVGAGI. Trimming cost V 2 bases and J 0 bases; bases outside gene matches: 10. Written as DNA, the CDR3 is TGTGCCAGCAGTTACAGTTACAGCGGGACGATCTCTGGGGCCAACGTCCTGACTTTC. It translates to CASSYSYSGTISGANVLTF.

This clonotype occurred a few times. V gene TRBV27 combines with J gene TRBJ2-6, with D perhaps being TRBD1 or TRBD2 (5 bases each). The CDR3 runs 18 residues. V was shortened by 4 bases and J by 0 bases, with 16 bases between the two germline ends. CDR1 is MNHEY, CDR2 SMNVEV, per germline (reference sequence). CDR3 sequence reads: CASSSLGDPLSGANVLTF. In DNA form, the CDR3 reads TGTGCCAGCAGTTCCCTAGGGGACCCCCTCTCTGGGGCCAACGTCCTGACTTTC.

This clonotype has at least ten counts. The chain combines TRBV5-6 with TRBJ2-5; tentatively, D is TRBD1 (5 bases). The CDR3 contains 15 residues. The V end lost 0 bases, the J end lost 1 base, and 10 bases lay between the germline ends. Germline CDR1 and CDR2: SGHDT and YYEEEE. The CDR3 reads CASSLGQRTQETQYF. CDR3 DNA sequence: TGTGCCAGCAGCTTGGGACAGAGAACCCAAGAGACCCAGTACTTC.

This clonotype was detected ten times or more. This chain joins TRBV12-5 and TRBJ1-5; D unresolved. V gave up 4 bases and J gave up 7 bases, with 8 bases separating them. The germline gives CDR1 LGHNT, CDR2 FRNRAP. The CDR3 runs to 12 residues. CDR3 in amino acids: CASGSSPQPQHF. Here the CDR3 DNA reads TGTGCTAGTGGTTCCTCTCCACAGCCCCAGCATTTT.

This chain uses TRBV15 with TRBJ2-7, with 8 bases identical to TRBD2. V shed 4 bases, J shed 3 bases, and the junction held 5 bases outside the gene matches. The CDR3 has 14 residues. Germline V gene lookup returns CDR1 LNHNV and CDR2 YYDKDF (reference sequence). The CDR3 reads CATSTRAGVYEQYF. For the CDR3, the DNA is TGTGCCACCAGCACCAGAGCGGGAGTCTACGAGCAGTACTTC. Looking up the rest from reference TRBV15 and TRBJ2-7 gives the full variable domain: DAMVIQNPRYQVTQFGKPVTLSCSQTLNHNVMYWYQQKSSQAPKLLFHYYDKDFNNEADTPDNFQSRRPNTSFCFLDIRSPGLGDTAMYLCATSTRAGVYEQYFGPGTRLTVT.

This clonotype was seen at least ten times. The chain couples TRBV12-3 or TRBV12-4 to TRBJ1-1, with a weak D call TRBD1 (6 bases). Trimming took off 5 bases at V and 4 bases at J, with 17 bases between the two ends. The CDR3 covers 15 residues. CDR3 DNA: TGTGCCAGCAGTCTATTTGGGCAGGGGCGCACTGAAGCTTTCTTT. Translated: CASSLFGQGRTEAFF.